This record looks at one T cell receptor beta chain sequence and its context. The source of the sample is a study of OX40 agonist ivuxolimab in advanced cancers. The CDR3 covers 10 residues. Trimming took off 3 bases at V and 3 bases at J, with 0 bases between the two ends. Germline V gives CDR1 SGHVT, CDR2 SQSDAQ. Assay: immunoSEQ multiplex PCR; the TCRdb copy retains only in-frame clones and omits some. The repertoire holds approximately 89,000 clones, with around 90% as singletons. Source: CD4+ or CD8+ T cells sorted from blood, taken in a trial of the OX40 agonist ivuxolimab. The sequence came from an adult with an advanced solid tumor such as melanoma, head and neck, liver or kidney cancer. J is TRBJ2-7 and V is TRBV7-4; D gene uncertain. The DNA for the CDR3 is TGTGCCAGCAGCTTCTACGAGCAGTACTTC. Translating gives CASSFYEQYF.